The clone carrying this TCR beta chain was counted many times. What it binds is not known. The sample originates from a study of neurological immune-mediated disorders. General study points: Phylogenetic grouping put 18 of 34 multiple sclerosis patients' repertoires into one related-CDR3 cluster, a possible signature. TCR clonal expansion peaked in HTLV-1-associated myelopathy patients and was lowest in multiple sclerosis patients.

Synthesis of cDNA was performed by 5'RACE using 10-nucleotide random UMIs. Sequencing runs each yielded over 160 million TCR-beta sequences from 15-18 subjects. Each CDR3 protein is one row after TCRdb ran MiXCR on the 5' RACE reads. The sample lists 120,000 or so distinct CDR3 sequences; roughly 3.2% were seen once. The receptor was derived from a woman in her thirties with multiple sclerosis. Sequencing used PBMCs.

DNA of the CDR3: TGTGCCAGCAGTTACTCGGGTCAGGGATCTGGCTACACCTTC. Translating gives CASSYSGQGSGYTF. This chain joins TRBV6-5 and TRBJ1-2; the D gene is possibly TRBD1 (5 bases). The CDR3 is made up of 14 amino acids. The V end was cut by 0 bases, the J end by 7 bases, with 12 bases between. Per germline, CDR1 MNHEY and CDR2 SVGAGI.